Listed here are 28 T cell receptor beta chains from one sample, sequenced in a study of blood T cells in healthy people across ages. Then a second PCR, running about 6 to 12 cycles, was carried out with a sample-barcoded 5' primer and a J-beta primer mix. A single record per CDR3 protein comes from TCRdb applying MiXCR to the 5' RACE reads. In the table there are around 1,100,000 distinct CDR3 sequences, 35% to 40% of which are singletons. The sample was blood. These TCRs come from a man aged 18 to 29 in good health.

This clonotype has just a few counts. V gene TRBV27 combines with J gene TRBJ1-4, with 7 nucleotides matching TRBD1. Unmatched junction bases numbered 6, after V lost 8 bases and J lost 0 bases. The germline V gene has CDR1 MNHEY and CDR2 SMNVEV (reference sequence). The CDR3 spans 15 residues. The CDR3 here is CASGTVKATNEKLFF. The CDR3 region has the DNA TGTGCCAGCGGGACAGTTAAGGCAACTAATGAAAAACTGTTTTTT.

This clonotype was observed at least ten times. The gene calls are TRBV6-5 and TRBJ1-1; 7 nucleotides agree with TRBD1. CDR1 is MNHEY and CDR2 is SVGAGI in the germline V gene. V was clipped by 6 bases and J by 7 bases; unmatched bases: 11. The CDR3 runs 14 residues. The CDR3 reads CASSQGGLGDEAFF. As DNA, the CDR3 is TGTGCCAGCAGCCAGGGGGGTTTGGGCGATGAAGCTTTCTTT.

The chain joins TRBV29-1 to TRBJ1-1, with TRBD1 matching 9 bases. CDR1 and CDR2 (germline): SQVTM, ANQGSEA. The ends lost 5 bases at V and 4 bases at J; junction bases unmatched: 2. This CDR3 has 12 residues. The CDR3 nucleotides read TGCAGCGTTTGGACAGGGGTCACTGAAGCTTTCTTT. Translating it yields CSVWTGVTEAFF.

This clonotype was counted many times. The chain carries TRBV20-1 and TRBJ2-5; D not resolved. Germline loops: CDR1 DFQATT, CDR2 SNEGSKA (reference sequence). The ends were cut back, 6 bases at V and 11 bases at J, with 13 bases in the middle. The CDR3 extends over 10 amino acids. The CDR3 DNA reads TGCAGTGCAGGCTACAATGAGCAGTACTTC. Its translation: CSAGYNEQYF.

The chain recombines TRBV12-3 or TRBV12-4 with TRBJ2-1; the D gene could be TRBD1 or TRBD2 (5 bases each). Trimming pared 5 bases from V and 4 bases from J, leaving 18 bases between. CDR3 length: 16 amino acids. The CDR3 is CASSAWDGHVYNEQFF. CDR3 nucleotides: TGTGCCAGCAGTGCTTGGGACGGGCATGTTTACAATGAGCAGTTCTTC.

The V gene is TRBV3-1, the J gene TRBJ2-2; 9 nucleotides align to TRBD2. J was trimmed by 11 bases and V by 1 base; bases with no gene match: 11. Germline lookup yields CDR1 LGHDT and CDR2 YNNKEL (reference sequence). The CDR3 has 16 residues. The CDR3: CASSQGALAGPKELFF. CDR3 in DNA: TGTGCCAGCAGCCAAGGTGCACTAGCGGGTCCGAAAGAGCTGTTTTTT.

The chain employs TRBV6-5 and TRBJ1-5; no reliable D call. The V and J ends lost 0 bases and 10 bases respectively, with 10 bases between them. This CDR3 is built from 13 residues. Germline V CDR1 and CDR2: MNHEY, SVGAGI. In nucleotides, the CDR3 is TGTGCCAGCAGTTACTCAATGGACGGTCCCCAGCATTTT. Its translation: CASSYSMDGPQHF.

CDR3 sequence (DNA): TGCAGTGCTAGCCAATCCGGGACAGGGGGTAACACCGGGGAGCTGTTTTTT. Its protein is CSASQSGTGGNTGELFF. The J gene is TRBJ2-2, the V gene TRBV20-1; TRBD1 matches at 11 bases. Germline CDR1 DFQATT, CDR2 SNEGSKA (reference sequence). J was trimmed by 2 bases and V by 3 bases; bases with no gene match: 8. This CDR3 has 17 amino acids.

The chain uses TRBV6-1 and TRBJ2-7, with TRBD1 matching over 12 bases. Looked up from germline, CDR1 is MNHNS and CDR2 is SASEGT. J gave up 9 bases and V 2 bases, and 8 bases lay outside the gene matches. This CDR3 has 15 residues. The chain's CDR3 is CASSEPGQGAWVQYF. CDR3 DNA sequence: TGTGCCAGCAGTGAACCGGGACAGGGGGCGTGGGTGCAGTACTTC.

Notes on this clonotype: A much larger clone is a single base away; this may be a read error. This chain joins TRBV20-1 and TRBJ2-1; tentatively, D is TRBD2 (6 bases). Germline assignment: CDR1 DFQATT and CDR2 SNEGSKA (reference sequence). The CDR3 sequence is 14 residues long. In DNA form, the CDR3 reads TGCAGTGCTTCCGGGACTCCGCCGTACAATGGGCAGTTCTTC. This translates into CSASGTPPYNGQFF.

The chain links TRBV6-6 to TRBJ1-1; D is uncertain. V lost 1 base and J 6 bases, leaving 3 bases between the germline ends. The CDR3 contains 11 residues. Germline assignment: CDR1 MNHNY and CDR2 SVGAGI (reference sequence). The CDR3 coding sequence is TGTGCCAGCAGTTACTTTGCTGAAGCTTTCTTT. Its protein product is CASSYFAEAFF.

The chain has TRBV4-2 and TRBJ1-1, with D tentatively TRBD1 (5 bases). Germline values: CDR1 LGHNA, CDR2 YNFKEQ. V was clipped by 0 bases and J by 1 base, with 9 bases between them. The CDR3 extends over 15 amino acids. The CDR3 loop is CASSQDGAGNTEAFF. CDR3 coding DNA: TGTGCCAGCAGCCAAGATGGGGCGGGGAACACTGAAGCTTTCTTT.

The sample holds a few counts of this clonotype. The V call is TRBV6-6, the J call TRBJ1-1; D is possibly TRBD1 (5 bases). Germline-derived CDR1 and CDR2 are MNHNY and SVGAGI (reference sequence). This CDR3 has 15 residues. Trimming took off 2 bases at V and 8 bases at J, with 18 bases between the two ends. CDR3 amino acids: CASSYPSDIGAEAFF. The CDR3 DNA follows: TGTGCCAGCAGTTACCCCTCGGACATCGGTGCGGAAGCTTTCTTT.

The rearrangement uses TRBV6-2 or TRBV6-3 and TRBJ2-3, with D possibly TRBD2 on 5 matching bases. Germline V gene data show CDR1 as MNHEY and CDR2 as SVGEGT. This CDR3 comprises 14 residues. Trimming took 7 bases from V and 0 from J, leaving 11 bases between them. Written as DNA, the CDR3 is TGTGCCAGCACAGGACTCACTAGCACAGATACGCAGTATTTT. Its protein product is CASTGLTSTDTQYF.

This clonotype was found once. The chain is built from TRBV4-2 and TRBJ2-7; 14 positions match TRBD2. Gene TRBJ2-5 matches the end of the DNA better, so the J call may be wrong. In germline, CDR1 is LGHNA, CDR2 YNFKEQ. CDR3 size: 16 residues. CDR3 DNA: TGTGCCAGCAGCCCTCGACTAGCGGGGGGGGGAGAGACCCAGTACTTC. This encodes CASSPRLAGGGETQYF.

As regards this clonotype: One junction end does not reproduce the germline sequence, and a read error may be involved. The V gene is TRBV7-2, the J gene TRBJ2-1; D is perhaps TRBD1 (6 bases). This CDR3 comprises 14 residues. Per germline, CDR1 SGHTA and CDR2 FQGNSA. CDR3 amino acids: CAGSPRQERNEQFF. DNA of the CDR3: TGTGCCGGCAGCCCGAGACAGGAAAGGAATGAGCAGTTCTTC.

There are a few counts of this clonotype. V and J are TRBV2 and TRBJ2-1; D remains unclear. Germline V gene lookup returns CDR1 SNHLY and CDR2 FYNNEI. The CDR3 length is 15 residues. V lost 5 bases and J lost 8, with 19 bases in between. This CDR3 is CASSKNPDLPDEQFF. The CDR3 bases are TGTGCCAGCAGTAAAAACCCCGACCTGCCCGATGAGCAGTTCTTC.

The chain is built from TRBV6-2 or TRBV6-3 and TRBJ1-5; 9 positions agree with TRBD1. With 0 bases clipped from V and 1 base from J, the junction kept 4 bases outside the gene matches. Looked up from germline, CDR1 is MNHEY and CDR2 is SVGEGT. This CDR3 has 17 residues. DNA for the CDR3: TGTGCCAGCAGTTACTCCAGGACAGGGGAGAGCAATCAGCCCCAGCATTTT. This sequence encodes CASSYSRTGESNQPQHF.

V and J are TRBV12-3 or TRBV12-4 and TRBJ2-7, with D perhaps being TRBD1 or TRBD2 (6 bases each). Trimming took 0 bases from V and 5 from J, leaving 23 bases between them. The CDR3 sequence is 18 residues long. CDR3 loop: CASSLASWVKGGRDEQYF. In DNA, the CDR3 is TGTGCCAGCAGTTTAGCGAGTTGGGTAAAGGGGGGTCGCGACGAGCAGTACTTC.

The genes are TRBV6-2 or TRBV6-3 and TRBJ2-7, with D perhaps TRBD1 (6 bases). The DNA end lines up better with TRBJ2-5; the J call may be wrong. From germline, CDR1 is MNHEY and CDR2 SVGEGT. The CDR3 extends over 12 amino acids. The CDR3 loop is CASNSPQGTQYF. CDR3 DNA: TGTGCCAGCAACTCCCCACAGGGGACCCAGTACTTC.

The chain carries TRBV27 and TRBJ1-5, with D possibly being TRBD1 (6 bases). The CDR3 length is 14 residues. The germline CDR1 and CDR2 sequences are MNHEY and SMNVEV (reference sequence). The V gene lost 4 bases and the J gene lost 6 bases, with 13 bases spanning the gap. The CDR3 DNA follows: TGTGCCAGCAGTTCCCGCGTAGGGGGTCAGCCCCAGCATTTT. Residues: CASSSRVGGQPQHF.

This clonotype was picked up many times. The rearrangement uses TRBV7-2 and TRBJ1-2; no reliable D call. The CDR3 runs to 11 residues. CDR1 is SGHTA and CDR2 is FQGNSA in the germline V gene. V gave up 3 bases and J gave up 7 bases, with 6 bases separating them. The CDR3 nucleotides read TGTGCCAGCAGCTTCGGCGGTGGCTACACCTTC. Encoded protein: CASSFGGGYTF.

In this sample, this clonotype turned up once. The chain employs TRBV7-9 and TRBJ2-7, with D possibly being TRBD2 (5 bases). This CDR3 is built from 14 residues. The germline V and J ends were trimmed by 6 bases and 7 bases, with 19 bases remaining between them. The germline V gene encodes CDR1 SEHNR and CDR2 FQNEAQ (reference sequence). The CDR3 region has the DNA TGTGCCAGCAGACCCGGACTCGGAAGGGATGAGCAGTACTTC. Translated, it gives CASRPGLGRDEQYF.

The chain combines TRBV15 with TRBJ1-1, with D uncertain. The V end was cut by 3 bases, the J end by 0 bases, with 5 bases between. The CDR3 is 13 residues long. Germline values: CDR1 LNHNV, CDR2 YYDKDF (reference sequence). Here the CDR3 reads CATSSEVNTEAFF. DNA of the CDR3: TGTGCCACCAGCAGTGAAGTGAACACTGAAGCTTTCTTT.

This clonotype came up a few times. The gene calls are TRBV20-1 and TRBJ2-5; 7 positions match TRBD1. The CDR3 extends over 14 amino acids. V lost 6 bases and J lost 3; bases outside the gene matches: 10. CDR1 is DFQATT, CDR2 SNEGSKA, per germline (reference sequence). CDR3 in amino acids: CSASSGTEEETQYF. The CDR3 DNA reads TGCAGTGCCTCTTCCGGGACAGAAGAAGAGACCCAGTACTTC.

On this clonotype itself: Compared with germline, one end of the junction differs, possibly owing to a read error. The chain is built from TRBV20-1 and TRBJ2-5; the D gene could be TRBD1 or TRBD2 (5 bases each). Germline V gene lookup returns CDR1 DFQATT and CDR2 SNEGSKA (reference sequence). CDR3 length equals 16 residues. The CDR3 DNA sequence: TGCAGCGCTAGTTGGGGGACCCACTCGAGAGAAGGGACCCAGTACTTC. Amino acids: CSASWGTHSREGTQYF.

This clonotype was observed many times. The chain's CDR3 is CASSFSGGGTDTQYF. The CDR3 bases are TGTGCCAGCAGCTTTAGCGGGGGAGGGACAGATACGCAGTATTTT. This chain uses TRBV7-9 with TRBJ2-3, with TRBD2 matching 9 bases. Germline CDR1 reads SEHNR; CDR2 reads FQNEAQ (reference sequence). The CDR3 totals 15 residues. The trim removed 3 bases at V and 3 bases at J, leaving 4 bases unmatched.

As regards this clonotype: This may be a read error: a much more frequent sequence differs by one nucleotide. The CDR3 DNA is TGTGCCAGCAGCCGTTCTAGCGGGGGCTACAATGAGCAGTTCTTC. Its protein product is CASSRSSGGYNEQFF. The chain joins TRBV11-2 to TRBJ2-1, with 10 bases identical to TRBD2. CDR1 is SGHAT, CDR2 FQNNGV, per germline. Trimming at V came to 5 bases and at J to 3 bases, leaving 4 bases not matched to a gene. This CDR3 contains 15 residues.